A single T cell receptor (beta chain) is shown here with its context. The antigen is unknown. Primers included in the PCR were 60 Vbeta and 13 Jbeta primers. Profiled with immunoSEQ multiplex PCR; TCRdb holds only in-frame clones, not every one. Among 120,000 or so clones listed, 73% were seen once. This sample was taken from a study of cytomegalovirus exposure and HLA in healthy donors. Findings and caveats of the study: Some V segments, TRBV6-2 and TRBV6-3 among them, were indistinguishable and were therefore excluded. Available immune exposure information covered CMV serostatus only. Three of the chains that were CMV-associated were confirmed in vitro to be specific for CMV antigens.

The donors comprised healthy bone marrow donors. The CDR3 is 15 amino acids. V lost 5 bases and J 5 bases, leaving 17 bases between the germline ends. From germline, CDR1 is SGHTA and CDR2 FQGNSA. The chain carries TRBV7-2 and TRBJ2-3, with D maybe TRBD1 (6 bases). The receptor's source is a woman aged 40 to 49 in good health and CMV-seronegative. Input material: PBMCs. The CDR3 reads CASSQSGIQGDTQYF. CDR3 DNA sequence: TGTGCCAGCAGCCAGTCGGGGATACAGGGAGATACGCAGTATTTT. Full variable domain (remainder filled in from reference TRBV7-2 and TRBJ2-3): GAGVSQSPSNKVTEKGKDVELRCDPISGHTALYWYRQSLGQGLEFLIYFQGNSAPDKSGLPSDRFSAERTGGSVSTLTIQRTQQEDSAVYLCASSQSGIQGDTQYFGPGTRLTVL.